This T cell receptor beta chain originates from a study of cytomegalovirus exposure and HLA in healthy donors. Overall study results and limits: Several V segments, TRBV6-2 and TRBV6-3 among them, could not be told apart and were dropped. Listed as cytomegalovirus-associated were around 160 TCR beta chains.

Remarks on this clone: The antigen is unknown.

The PCR was carried out with 60 Vbeta primers and 13 Jbeta primers. The assay was immunoSEQ multiplex PCR, and TCRdb's table has in-frame clones only and misses some. Found here are more than 150,000 clones, 70% to 85% of them singletons; the top ten hold 1% to 1.5%. The CDR3 totals 13 residues. Germline values: CDR1 LNHDA, CDR2 SQIVND (reference sequence). V lost 7 bases to trimming and J lost 5 bases, with 14 bases between them. The chain has TRBV19 and TRBJ1-1; tentatively, D is TRBD1 (6 bases). The source material was PBMCs. This receptor was taken from a girl aged 2-10 years in good health and CMV-seropositive. This chain's CDR3 is CASTQGGGTEAFF. The CDR3 coding sequence is TGTGCCAGTACCCAAGGGGGGGGGACTGAAGCTTTCTTT.